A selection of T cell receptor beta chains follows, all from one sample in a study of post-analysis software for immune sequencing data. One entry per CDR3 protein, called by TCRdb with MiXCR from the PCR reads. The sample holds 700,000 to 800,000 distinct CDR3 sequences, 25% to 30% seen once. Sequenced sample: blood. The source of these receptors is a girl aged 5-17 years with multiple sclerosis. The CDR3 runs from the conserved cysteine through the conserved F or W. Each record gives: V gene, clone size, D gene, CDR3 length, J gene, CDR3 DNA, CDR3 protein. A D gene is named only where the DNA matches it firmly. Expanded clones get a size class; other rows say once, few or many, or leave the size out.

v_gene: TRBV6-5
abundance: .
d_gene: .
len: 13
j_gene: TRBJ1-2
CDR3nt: TGTGCCAGCACCGATACTCCGGGGCAAGGCTACACCTTC
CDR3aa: CASTDTPGQGYTF

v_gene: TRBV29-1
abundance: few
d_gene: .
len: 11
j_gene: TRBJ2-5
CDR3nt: TGCAGCGTTGAGGTACATCCGGGGCAGTACTTC
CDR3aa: CSVEVHPGQYF

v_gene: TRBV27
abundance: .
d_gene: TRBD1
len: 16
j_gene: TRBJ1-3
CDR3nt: TGTGCCAGCAGACCAAGGACAGGGAGTTCCGGAAACACCATATATTTT
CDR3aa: CASRPRTGSSGNTIYF

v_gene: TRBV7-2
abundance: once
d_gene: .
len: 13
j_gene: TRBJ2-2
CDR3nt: TGTGCCAGCTGTCTAGGAGGGGTCGGGGAGCTGTTTTTT
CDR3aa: CASCLGGVGELFF

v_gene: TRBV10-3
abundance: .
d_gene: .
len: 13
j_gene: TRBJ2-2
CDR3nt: TGTGCCATCAGTGCACAGGTCACCGGGGAGCTGTTTTTT
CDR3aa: CAISAQVTGELFF

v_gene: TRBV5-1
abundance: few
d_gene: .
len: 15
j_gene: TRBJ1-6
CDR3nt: TGCGCCAGCAGCTGGGAGGGAGACTATAATTCACCCCTCCACTTT
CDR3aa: CASSWEGDYNSPLHF

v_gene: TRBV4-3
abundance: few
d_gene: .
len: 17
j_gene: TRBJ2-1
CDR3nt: TGCGCCAGCAGCCAGGCCTTTACAGGTGGGGTTTCCTACGAGCAGTTCTTC
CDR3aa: CASSQAFTGGVSYEQFF

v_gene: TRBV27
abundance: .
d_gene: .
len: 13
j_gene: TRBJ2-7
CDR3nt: TGTGCCAGCAGGACAGCCTTATCCTACGAGCAGTACTTC
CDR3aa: CASRTALSYEQYF

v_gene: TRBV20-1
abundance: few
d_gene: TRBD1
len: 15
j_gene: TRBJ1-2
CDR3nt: TGCAGTGCTAGAGATCAGGGACGACAGGGCGTTGGCTACACCTTC
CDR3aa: CSARDQGRQGVGYTF

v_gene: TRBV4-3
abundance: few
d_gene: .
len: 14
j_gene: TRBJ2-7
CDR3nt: TGCGCCAGCAGCCAAGATTATAGGGGTTACGAGCAGTACTTC
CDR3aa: CASSQDYRGYEQYF

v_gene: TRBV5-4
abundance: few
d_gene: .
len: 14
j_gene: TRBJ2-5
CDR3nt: TGTGCCAGCAGCTTGCAGGGGCGCCAAGAGACCCAGTACTTC
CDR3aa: CASSLQGRQETQYF

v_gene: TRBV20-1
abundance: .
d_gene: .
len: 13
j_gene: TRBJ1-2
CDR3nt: TGCAGTGCCTCACCCGGACTTAACTATGGCTACACCTTC
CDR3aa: CSASPGLNYGYTF

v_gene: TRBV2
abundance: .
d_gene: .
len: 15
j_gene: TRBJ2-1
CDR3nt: TGTGCCAGCAGTGAAAATGGACAGATCTACAATGAGCAGTTCTTC
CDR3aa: CASSENGQIYNEQFF

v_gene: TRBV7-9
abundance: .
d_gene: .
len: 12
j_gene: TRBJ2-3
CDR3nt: TGTGCCAGCAGCTTACTGGCTGCTACGCAGTATTTT
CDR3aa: CASSLLAATQYF

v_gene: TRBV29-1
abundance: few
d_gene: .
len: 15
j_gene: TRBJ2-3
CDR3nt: TGCAGCGTTGAAGATCGGGGGGCGGACACAGATACGCAGTATTTT
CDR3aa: CSVEDRGADTDTQYF

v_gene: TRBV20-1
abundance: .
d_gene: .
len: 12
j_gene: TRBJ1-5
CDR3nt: TGCAGTGCTTCCGGGACCCGCGGGCCCCAGCATTTT
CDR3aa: CSASGTRGPQHF

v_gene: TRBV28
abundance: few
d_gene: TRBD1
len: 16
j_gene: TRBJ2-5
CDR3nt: TGTGCCAGCATCAAGCCAGGGGGCGCCCCGGGGGAGACCCAGTACTTC
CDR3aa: CASIKPGGAPGETQYF

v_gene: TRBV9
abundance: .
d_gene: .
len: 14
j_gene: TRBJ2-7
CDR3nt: TGTGCCAGCAGCCCCGAAGCGGACGCCTACGAGCAGTACTTC
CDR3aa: CASSPEADAYEQYF

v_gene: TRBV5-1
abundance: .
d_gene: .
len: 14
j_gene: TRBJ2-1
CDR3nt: TGCGCCAGCAGCTTGGTTGTGGTGGGGAATGAGCAGTTCTTC
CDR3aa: CASSLVVVGNEQFF

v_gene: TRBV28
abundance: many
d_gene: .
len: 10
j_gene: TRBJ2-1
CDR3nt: TGTGCCAGCTCCAGGGTTGAGCAGTTCTTC
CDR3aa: CASSRVEQFF

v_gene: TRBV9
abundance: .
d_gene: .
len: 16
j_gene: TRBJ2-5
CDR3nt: TGTGCCAGCAGCGGAGACACATCACGGTACCAAGAGACCCAGTACTTC
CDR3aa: CASSGDTSRYQETQYF

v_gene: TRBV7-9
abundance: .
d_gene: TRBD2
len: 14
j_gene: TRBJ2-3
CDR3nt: TGTGCCAGCAGCTTAGCAGCGGGGGATGATACGCAGTATTTT
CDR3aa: CASSLAAGDDTQYF

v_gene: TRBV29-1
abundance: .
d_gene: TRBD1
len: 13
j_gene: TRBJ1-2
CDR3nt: TGCAGCGTTGAAGTCGGGACAGCTTATGGCTACACCTTC
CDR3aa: CSVEVGTAYGYTF

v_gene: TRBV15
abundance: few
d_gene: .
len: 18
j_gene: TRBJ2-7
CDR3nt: TGTGCCACCAGCAGAGATTCCGGGACCGACCTTTACTCCTACGAGCAGTACTTC
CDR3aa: CATSRDSGTDLYSYEQYF

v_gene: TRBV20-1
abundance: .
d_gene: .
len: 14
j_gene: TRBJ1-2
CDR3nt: TGCAGTGCTAGAGTGGAAGGGGACAACTATGGCTACACCTTC
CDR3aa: CSARVEGDNYGYTF

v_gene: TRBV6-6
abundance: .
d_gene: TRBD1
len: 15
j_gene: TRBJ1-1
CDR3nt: TGTGCCAGCAGGTACCAGGGGGGAGCGATCACTGAAGCTTTCTTT
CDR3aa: CASRYQGGAITEAFF

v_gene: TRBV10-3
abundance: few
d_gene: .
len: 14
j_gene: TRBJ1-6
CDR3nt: TGTGCCATCAGTACCCCCGGGACGCGATCACCCCTCCACTTT
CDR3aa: CAISTPGTRSPLHF

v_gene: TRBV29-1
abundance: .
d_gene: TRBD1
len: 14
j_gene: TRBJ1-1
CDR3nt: TGCAGCGTTGGGTCGACAGGGATGGGCACTGAAGCTTTCTTT
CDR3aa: CSVGSTGMGTEAFF

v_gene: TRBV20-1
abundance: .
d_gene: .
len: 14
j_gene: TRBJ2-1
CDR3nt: TGCAGTGCTAGGGCACTAGCCCCGGAACCGAGGCAGTTCTTC
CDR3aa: CSARALAPEPRQFF

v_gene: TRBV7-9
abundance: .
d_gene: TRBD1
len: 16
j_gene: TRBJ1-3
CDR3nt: TGTGCCAGCAGCTTTTCGGACAGGCGCTCTGGAAACACCATATATTTT
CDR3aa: CASSFSDRRSGNTIYF

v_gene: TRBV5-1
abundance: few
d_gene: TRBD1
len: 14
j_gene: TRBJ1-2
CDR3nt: TGCGCCAGCAGCGGGGGACAGACCCACTATGGCTACACCTTC
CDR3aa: CASSGGQTHYGYTF

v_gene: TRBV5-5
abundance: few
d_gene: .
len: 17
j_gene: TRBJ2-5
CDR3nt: TGTGCCAGCAGCTTGGTTGCCAGGGCCTTCGCGGGAGAGACCCAGTACTTC
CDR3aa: CASSLVARAFAGETQYF

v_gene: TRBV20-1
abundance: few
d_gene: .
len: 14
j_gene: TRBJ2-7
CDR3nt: TGCAGTGCTAGCCGGGCAGGGATTCCCTACGAGCAGTACTTC
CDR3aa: CSASRAGIPYEQYF

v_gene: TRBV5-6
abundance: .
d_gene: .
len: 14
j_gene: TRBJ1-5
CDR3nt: TGTGCCAGCAGCTTGGGATATTCCCATCAGCCCCAGCATTTT
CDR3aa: CASSLGYSHQPQHF

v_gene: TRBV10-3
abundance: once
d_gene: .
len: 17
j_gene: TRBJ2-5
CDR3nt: TGTGCCATCAGTGAGACTATTAGACTAGGCCCTCGGAAGACCCAGTACTTC
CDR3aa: CAISETIRLGPRKTQYF

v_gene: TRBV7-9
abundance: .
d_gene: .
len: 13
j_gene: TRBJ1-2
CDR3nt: TGTGCCAGCAGCTCGGACCCCCTTTATGGCTACACCTTC
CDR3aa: CASSSDPLYGYTF

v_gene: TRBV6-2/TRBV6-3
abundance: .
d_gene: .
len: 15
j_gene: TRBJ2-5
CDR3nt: TGTGCCAGCAGTTACACAATAGGCCTACAAGAGACCCAGTACTTC
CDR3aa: CASSYTIGLQETQYF

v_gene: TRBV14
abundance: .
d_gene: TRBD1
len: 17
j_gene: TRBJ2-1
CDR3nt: TGTGCCAGCAGCCAACCGGGGACAGGGGGCGCACATAATGAGCAGTTCTTC
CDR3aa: CASSQPGTGGAHNEQFF

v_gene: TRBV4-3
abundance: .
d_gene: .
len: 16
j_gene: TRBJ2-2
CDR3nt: TGCGCCAGCAGCCAAGGTCCTCTATCGAACACCGGGGAGCTGTTTTTT
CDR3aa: CASSQGPLSNTGELFF

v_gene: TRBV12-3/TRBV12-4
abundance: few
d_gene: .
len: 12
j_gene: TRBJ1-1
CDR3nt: TGTGCCAGCAGTTTATACGGGTCTGAAGCTTTCTTT
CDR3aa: CASSLYGSEAFF

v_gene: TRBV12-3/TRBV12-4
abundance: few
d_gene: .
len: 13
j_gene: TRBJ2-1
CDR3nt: TGTGCCAGCAGTTTATGGGCCACCAATGAGCAGTTCTTC
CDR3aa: CASSLWATNEQFF

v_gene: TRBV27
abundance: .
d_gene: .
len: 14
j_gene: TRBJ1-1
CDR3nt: TGTGCCAGCAGTTTGAACAGCGCGAGCACTGAAGCTTTCTTT
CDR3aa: CASSLNSASTEAFF

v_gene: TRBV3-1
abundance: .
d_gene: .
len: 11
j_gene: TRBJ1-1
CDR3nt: TGTGCCAGCAGTCGGGGTTATGAAGCTTTCTTT
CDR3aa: CASSRGYEAFF

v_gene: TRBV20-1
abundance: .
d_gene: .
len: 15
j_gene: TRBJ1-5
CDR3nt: TGCAGTGCTAGAGATGGGGTTTATAGCAATCAGCCCCAGCATTTT
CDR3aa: CSARDGVYSNQPQHF

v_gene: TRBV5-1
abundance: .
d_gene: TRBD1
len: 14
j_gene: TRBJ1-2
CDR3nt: TGCGCCAGCAGCGGGGGGGACAGGGTCAGTGGCTACACCTTC
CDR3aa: CASSGGDRVSGYTF